This is a list of T cell receptor beta chains from one sample in a study of T cell responses to AZD1222 COVID-19 vaccine. Here immunoSEQ multiplex PCR was the method, and the copy in TCRdb shows in-frame clones only, minus some. The table shows some 99,000 clones, with 88% occurring only once. Source: peripheral blood, taken on day 0 of MenACWY control vaccination. Receptors were obtained from an adult in good health. Each CDR3 is given with its conserved first and last residue. The D gene is left open where the match is weak. Expanded clones get a size class; other rows say once, few or many, or leave the size out.

clone size	V gene	D gene	CDR3 length	J gene	CDR3 protein	CDR3 DNA
few	TRBV28	NA	12	TRBJ1-2	CASSRDQKGYTF	TGTGCCAGCAGTAGGGATCAGAAAGGCTACACCTTC
NA	TRBV28	NA	14	TRBJ2-3	CASKGVGMTDTQYF	TGTGCCAGCAAAGGGGTAGGGATGACAGATACGCAGTATTTT
NA	TRBV5-4	TRBD1	14	TRBJ1-5	CASSSDRGNQPQHF	TGTGCCAGCAGCAGCGACAGGGGTAATCAGCCCCAGCATTTT
NA	TRBV19	TRBD1	15	TRBJ1-5	CASKPGQGYNQPQHF	TGTGCCAGTAAGCCGGGACAGGGATACAATCAGCCCCAGCATTTT
NA	TRBV7-2	NA	15	TRBJ2-1	CASSLTSGPYNEQFF	TGTGCCAGCAGCCTAACTAGTGGACCCTACAATGAGCAGTTCTTC
few	TRBV4-1	NA	15	TRBJ2-4	CASSPDADPRNIQYF	TGCGCCAGCAGTCCCGATGCTGATCCTCGGAACATTCAGTACTTC
once	TRBV10-3	NA	15	TRBJ2-2	CAIRGTGSDTGELFF	TGTGCCATCAGAGGTACAGGGAGCGACACCGGGGAGCTGTTTTTT
NA	TRBV15	NA	15	TRBJ2-7	CATSRARGVAREQYF	TGTGCCACCAGCAGAGCCAGGGGAGTGGCGCGCGAGCAGTACTTC
NA	TRBV9	NA	14	TRBJ1-4	CASSGDGFNEKLFF	TGTGCCAGCAGCGGGGACGGATTTAATGAAAAACTGTTTTTT
NA	TRBV10-2	NA	12	TRBJ1-1	CASGYRDTEAFF	TGCGCCAGCGGTTACAGGGACACTGAAGCTTTCTTT
NA	TRBV7-2	NA	15	TRBJ1-1	CASSGGEGARTEAFF	TGTGCCAGCAGCGGGGGGGAAGGGGCTAGGACTGAAGCTTTCTTT
NA	TRBV7-9	TRBD2	14	TRBJ2-5	CASQRGRLQETQYF	TGTGCCAGCCAGCGCGGGAGACTCCAAGAGACCCAGTACTTC
NA	TRBV9	NA	13	TRBJ2-5	CASSGPSGETQYF	TGTGCCAGCAGCGGACCTTCGGGAGAGACCCAGTACTTC
NA	TRBV7-3	TRBD1	13	TRBJ1-2	CASSPQGNYGYTF	TGTGCCAGCAGCCCACAGGGGAACTATGGCTACACCTTC
NA	TRBV6-4	NA	13	TRBJ2-2	CASSGGNTGELFF	TGTGCCAGCAGTGGGGGGAACACCGGGGAGCTGTTTTTT
few	TRBV5-1	NA	14	TRBJ2-1	CASSLGGSGNEQFF	TGCGCCAGCAGCCTCGGGGGTTCGGGTAATGAGCAGTTCTTC
few	TRBV3-1/TRBV3-2	NA	14	TRBJ2-7	CASSQDRGPYEQYF	TGTGCCAGCAGCCAAGATCGAGGGCCCTACGAGCAGTACTTC
NA	TRBV14	TRBD1	16	TRBJ2-3	CASSPLGTGKTDTQYF	TGTGCCAGCAGCCCCCTCGGGACAGGGAAGACAGATACGCAGTATTTT
NA	TRBV6-2/TRBV6-3	NA	12	TRBJ1-2	CASSPAAYGYTF	TGTGCCAGCAGCCCCGCGGCCTATGGCTACACCTTC
NA	TRBV2	TRBD2	16	TRBJ2-3	CASSGTSGASTDTQYF	TGTGCCAGCAGCGGGACTAGCGGGGCTAGCACAGATACGCAGTATTTT
NA	TRBV5-1	TRBD1	13	TRBJ1-2	CASSLQGVSGYTF	TGCGCCAGCAGCTTACAGGGGGTTAGTGGCTACACCTTC
NA	TRBV30	TRBD1	14	TRBJ1-2	CAWSRGQGDYGYTF	TGTGCCTGGAGCAGGGGGCAAGGGGACTATGGCTACACCTTC
NA	TRBV12-3/TRBV12-4	TRBD1	13	TRBJ2-1	CASSQIQGSEQFF	TGTGCCAGCAGTCAAATACAGGGGTCTGAGCAGTTCTTC
once	TRBV13	TRBD1	13	TRBJ2-1	CASSPGQGNEQFF	TGTGCCAGCAGCCCGGGACAGGGCAATGAGCAGTTCTTC
NA	TRBV2	NA	13	TRBJ1-2	CASTGMGNYGYTF	TGTGCCAGCACGGGTATGGGGAACTATGGCTACACCTTC
NA	TRBV7-2	NA	13	TRBJ1-1	CATTRTEFLTAFF	TGTGCCACTACTCGGACGGAGTTTTTGACGGCTTTCTTT
NA	TRBV29-1	TRBD2	15	TRBJ2-7	CSVVASRDYSYEQYF	TGCAGCGTTGTCGCAAGCAGGGACTACTCCTACGAGCAGTACTTC
NA	TRBV5-6	TRBD2	16	TRBJ2-7	CASSFYGGMYTYEQYF	TGTGCCAGCAGCTTTTACGGGGGGATGTACACCTACGAGCAGTACTTC